Listed below are T cell receptor beta chains from one sample, sequenced in a study of regulatory T cells in long-lasting Graves disease. One entry per CDR3 protein results from TCRdb running MiXCR on the multiplex PCR reads. The data contain around 500,000 distinct CDR3 sequences, about 11% of them singletons. The data also belong to a second study, concerning T cells in Graves' hyperthyroidism and ophthalmopathy.

The material sequenced was peripheral blood mononuclear cells (PBMCs), taken at new diagnosis, from a patient treated with antithyroid drugs. The receptors here all came from a woman between 25 and 40 years old with Graves disease. CDR3s include the opening cysteine and the closing phenylalanine or tryptophan. Each record gives: J gene, V gene, D gene, clone size, CDR3 DNA, CDR3 protein. D genes are given only for firm matches. Some rows have no size entry. The others give once, few or many, or a class for an expanded clone.

J gene: TRBJ1-4; V gene: TRBV7-2; D gene: .; clone size: many; CDR3 DNA: TGTGCCAGCAGCTTAGCAGGGGCTAATGAAAAACTGTTTTTT; CDR3 protein: CASSLAGANEKLFF
J gene: TRBJ1-2; V gene: TRBV6-1; D gene: .; clone size: few; CDR3 DNA: TGTGCCAGCAGTCACCCCGGCAGTGCCGGCTACACCTTC; CDR3 protein: CASSHPGSAGYTF
J gene: TRBJ2-1; V gene: TRBV7-9; D gene: .; clone size: .; CDR3 DNA: TGTGCCAGCAGCTTAGGGGGGCGTGAGCAGTTCTTC; CDR3 protein: CASSLGGREQFF
J gene: TRBJ2-3; V gene: TRBV7-8; D gene: TRBD2; clone size: many; CDR3 DNA: TGTGCCAGCAGCCGGGGAGGGAGCACAGATACGCAGTATTTT; CDR3 protein: CASSRGGSTDTQYF
J gene: TRBJ2-7; V gene: TRBV11-2; D gene: TRBD1; clone size: many; CDR3 DNA: TGTGCCAGCAGCCTCCAACCCGGACAGGGGAGACACGAGCAGTACTTC; CDR3 protein: CASSLQPGQGRHEQYF
J gene: TRBJ1-6; V gene: TRBV7-6; D gene: .; clone size: many; CDR3 DNA: TGTGCCAGCAGCTTTGAGGCCGGATCACCCCTCCACTTT; CDR3 protein: CASSFEAGSPLHF
J gene: TRBJ1-1; V gene: TRBV7-8; D gene: TRBD1; clone size: many; CDR3 DNA: TGTGCCAGCAGTTTCCGGGGGGCAGACAGGGCCACTGAAGCTTTCTTT; CDR3 protein: CASSFRGADRATEAFF
J gene: TRBJ2-1; V gene: TRBV27; D gene: TRBD2; clone size: .; CDR3 DNA: TGTGCCAGCAGTTCCCCTTGGAGAACTAGCGGGATAAAGAAGAATGAGCAGTTCTTC; CDR3 protein: CASSSPWRTSGIKKNEQFF
J gene: TRBJ2-1; V gene: TRBV28; D gene: TRBD2; clone size: many; CDR3 DNA: TGTGCCAGCTTTGGGGCTAGCGGGAGTTGGGGGAATGAGCAGTTCTTC; CDR3 protein: CASFGASGSWGNEQFF
J gene: TRBJ1-1; V gene: TRBV2; D gene: .; clone size: many; CDR3 DNA: TGTGCCAGCGGAACAGTATTCGAAAACACTGAAGCTTTCTTT; CDR3 protein: CASGTVFENTEAFF
J gene: TRBJ1-2; V gene: TRBV27; D gene: .; clone size: many; CDR3 DNA: TGTGCCAGCAGTTCCTACAGGGTGGAGGGCTACACCTTC; CDR3 protein: CASSSYRVEGYTF
J gene: TRBJ2-1; V gene: TRBV18; D gene: TRBD2; clone size: .; CDR3 DNA: TGTGCCAGCTCACCACCGGGACTAGCGGTGGGGGAGCAGTTCTTC; CDR3 protein: CASSPPGLAVGEQFF
J gene: TRBJ2-2; V gene: TRBV20-1; D gene: .; clone size: few; CDR3 DNA: TGCAGTGCTAGAGCCGGGGGTGGGAACACCGGGGAGCTGTTTTTT; CDR3 protein: CSARAGGGNTGELFF
J gene: TRBJ1-4; V gene: TRBV2; D gene: .; clone size: many; CDR3 DNA: TGTGCCAGCAGCATAGTAGAACTGTTTTTT; CDR3 protein: CASSIVELFF
J gene: TRBJ1-5; V gene: TRBV12-3/TRBV12-4; D gene: .; clone size: many; CDR3 DNA: TGTGCCAGCAGTATACAGGTTGGGGGTCAGCCCCAGCATTTT; CDR3 protein: CASSIQVGGQPQHF
J gene: TRBJ2-2; V gene: TRBV30; D gene: TRBD2; clone size: many; CDR3 DNA: TGTGCCTGGAGTGGTTGGGGCGGGAGTGGGACCGGGGAGCTGTTTTTT; CDR3 protein: CAWSGWGGSGTGELFF
J gene: TRBJ1-5; V gene: TRBV30; D gene: .; clone size: few; CDR3 DNA: TGTGCCTGGAGTGTCCCGGGGAATCAGCCCCAGCATTTT; CDR3 protein: CAWSVPGNQPQHF
J gene: TRBJ2-3; V gene: TRBV6-2/TRBV6-3; D gene: .; clone size: many; CDR3 DNA: TGTGCCAGCAGTTACTCGAGCGGTACGCAGTATTTT; CDR3 protein: CASSYSSGTQYF
J gene: TRBJ1-1; V gene: TRBV24-1; D gene: .; clone size: .; CDR3 DNA: TGTGCCACCAGTGATTTGACAGGCCCGAACACTGAAGCTTTCTTT; CDR3 protein: CATSDLTGPNTEAFF
J gene: TRBJ1-1; V gene: TRBV6-2/TRBV6-3; D gene: TRBD1; clone size: many; CDR3 DNA: TGTGCCAGCAGTCGGACAGGTCGAGCTTTCTTT; CDR3 protein: CASSRTGRAFF
J gene: TRBJ1-1; V gene: TRBV7-2; D gene: .; clone size: many; CDR3 DNA: TGTGCCAGCTCCCCCTGGCAGGGAATGAACACTGAAGCTTTCTTT; CDR3 protein: CASSPWQGMNTEAFF
J gene: TRBJ2-2; V gene: TRBV12-3/TRBV12-4; D gene: TRBD2; clone size: many; CDR3 DNA: TGTGCCAGCAGTCTAGGGACTAGCGGGAGTCGAGCCGGGGAGCTGTTTTTT; CDR3 protein: CASSLGTSGSRAGELFF
J gene: TRBJ1-1; V gene: TRBV19; D gene: .; clone size: few; CDR3 DNA: TGTGCCAGTAGTAGTTTCGGACAGAACACTGAAGCTTTCTTT; CDR3 protein: CASSSFGQNTEAFF
J gene: TRBJ2-6; V gene: TRBV25-1; D gene: .; clone size: many; CDR3 DNA: TGTGCCAGCAGTGAGACACCAGGAACCGTCTCTGGGGCCAACGTCCTGACTTTC; CDR3 protein: CASSETPGTVSGANVLTF
J gene: TRBJ1-1; V gene: TRBV7-9; D gene: .; clone size: few; CDR3 DNA: TGTGCCAGCAGCTTAGGGCAGTGGGAAACTTGGGTGAACACTGAAGCTTTCTTT; CDR3 protein: CASSLGQWETWVNTEAFF